These T cell receptor beta chains were read from a single sample in a study of cytomegalovirus exposure and HLA in healthy donors. Profiled with immunoSEQ multiplex PCR; TCRdb holds only in-frame clones, not every one. The sample shows 130,000 to 150,000 clones, around two thirds of them seen only once. The sequencing sample was made of PBMCs. The receptors originated from a young man in good health and CMV-seropositive. The CDR3 runs from the conserved cysteine through the conserved F or W. The D gene is left open where the match is weak. Rows give clone size only sometimes, using once, few, many, or a class for an expanded clone.

CDR3 DNA: TGTGCCAGCAGCATCTATCGACAGGGGGCGGGTGGCTACACCTTC
CDR3 protein: CASSIYRQGAGGYTF
V gene: TRBV28
J gene: TRBJ1-2
clone size: -
D gene: TRBD1

CDR3 DNA: TGTGCCAGCAATGGAGGACTCTACGAGCAGTACTTC
CDR3 protein: CASNGGLYEQYF
V gene: TRBV28
J gene: TRBJ2-7
clone size: -
D gene: -

CDR3 DNA: TGTGCCAGCAGCAAGGGACAGGGAGAAAACACTGAAGCTTTCTTT
CDR3 protein: CASSKGQGENTEAFF
V gene: TRBV5-4
J gene: TRBJ1-1
clone size: -
D gene: TRBD1

CDR3 DNA: TGTGCCAGCACTCTTTCCTCCCAAAGGGGCAATGGCTACACCTTC
CDR3 protein: CASTLSSQRGNGYTF
V gene: TRBV6-1
J gene: TRBJ1-2
clone size: -
D gene: -

CDR3 DNA: TGTGCCAGCAGCTTGTCTGGCGGGAGGCACGAGCAGTACTTC
CDR3 protein: CASSLSGGRHEQYF
V gene: TRBV5-4
J gene: TRBJ2-7
clone size: -
D gene: TRBD2

CDR3 DNA: TGTGCCAGCAGTGTGGGCGGGCCGCAAGAGACCCAGTACTTC
CDR3 protein: CASSVGGPQETQYF
V gene: TRBV2
J gene: TRBJ2-5
clone size: -
D gene: -

CDR3 DNA: TGTGCCAGCAGCGTCCGAACAGGGGGCACAGATACGCAGTATTTT
CDR3 protein: CASSVRTGGTDTQYF
V gene: TRBV7-8
J gene: TRBJ2-3
clone size: -
D gene: TRBD1

CDR3 DNA: TGTGCCAGCAGCGTAGCTTCGGGACAGGGGGTGAGAAGCACTGAAGCTTTCTTT
CDR3 protein: CASSVASGQGVRSTEAFF
V gene: TRBV9
J gene: TRBJ1-1
clone size: -
D gene: TRBD1

CDR3 DNA: TGTGCCAGCAGCATTAGCGGCCCCTACAATGAGCAGTTCTTC
CDR3 protein: CASSISGPYNEQFF
V gene: TRBV7-3
J gene: TRBJ2-1
clone size: -
D gene: -

CDR3 DNA: TGTGCCAGCAGCCTTGGGGGGGCCGTGACTTATGGCTACACCTTC
CDR3 protein: CASSLGGAVTYGYTF
V gene: TRBV11-2
J gene: TRBJ1-2
clone size: -
D gene: -

CDR3 DNA: TGTGCCAGTAGTAGCAGGGGGGCCACCGGGGAGCTGTTTTTT
CDR3 protein: CASSSRGATGELFF
V gene: TRBV19
J gene: TRBJ2-2
clone size: -
D gene: -

CDR3 DNA: TGTGCCAGCAGCTTAGGGACAGGGGAGGACCAGCCCCAGCATTTT
CDR3 protein: CASSLGTGEDQPQHF
V gene: TRBV7-9
J gene: TRBJ1-5
clone size: -
D gene: TRBD1

CDR3 DNA: TGTGCCAGCAGGTCTAGCTCCTATAATTCACCCCTCCACTTT
CDR3 protein: CASRSSSYNSPLHF
V gene: TRBV28
J gene: TRBJ1-6
clone size: -
D gene: -

CDR3 DNA: TGTGCCAGCAGTGAAGGCAGGGGGACTCAGCCCCAGCATTTT
CDR3 protein: CASSEGRGTQPQHF
V gene: TRBV2
J gene: TRBJ1-5
clone size: -
D gene: TRBD1

CDR3 DNA: TGCGCCAGCAGTGAGTCGAGGGAACTTAGGACGCAGTATTTT
CDR3 protein: CASSESRELRTQYF
V gene: TRBV10-1
J gene: TRBJ2-3
clone size: -
D gene: -

CDR3 DNA: TGTGCCAGCAGCGTACAGGGCATGAACACTGAAGCTTTCTTT
CDR3 protein: CASSVQGMNTEAFF
V gene: TRBV9
J gene: TRBJ1-1
clone size: -
D gene: -

CDR3 DNA: TGTGCCAGCAGCTTAGGAGGGCACAGAGGCTACGAGCAGTACTTC
CDR3 protein: CASSLGGHRGYEQYF
V gene: TRBV11-2
J gene: TRBJ2-7
clone size: few
D gene: -

CDR3 DNA: TGTGCCAGCAGCCGTGGACAGGGTTCCCTAGGAGCTTTCTTT
CDR3 protein: CASSRGQGSLGAFF
V gene: TRBV9
J gene: TRBJ1-1
clone size: -
D gene: TRBD1

CDR3 DNA: TGTGCCAGCAGCCCGGGGACAGGGGGCGCGAAGACCCAGTACTTC
CDR3 protein: CASSPGTGGAKTQYF
V gene: TRBV7-9
J gene: TRBJ2-5
clone size: once
D gene: TRBD1

CDR3 DNA: TGTGCCAGCAGCGTAGGAGCCAGATCTAGCGGATACAATGAGCAGTTCTTC
CDR3 protein: CASSVGARSSGYNEQFF
V gene: TRBV9
J gene: TRBJ2-1
clone size: -
D gene: TRBD2

CDR3 DNA: TGTGCCAGCAGCTTAAGGGGCGCGGGGAATTCACCCCTCCACTTT
CDR3 protein: CASSLRGAGNSPLHF
V gene: TRBV7-3
J gene: TRBJ1-6
clone size: -
D gene: -

CDR3 DNA: TGTGCCAGAAGACGCGGGACGGACCTCGGCTACACCTTC
CDR3 protein: CARRRGTDLGYTF
V gene: TRBV5-3
J gene: TRBJ1-2
clone size: -
D gene: -

CDR3 DNA: TGTGCCAGTAGGAGCTCTGGGGCCAACGTCCTGACTTTC
CDR3 protein: CASRSSGANVLTF
V gene: TRBV19
J gene: TRBJ2-6
clone size: once
D gene: -

CDR3 DNA: TGCGCCAGCAGCCAAGATGGGGGGACAGGGGACTTGGAGCAGTACTTC
CDR3 protein: CASSQDGGTGDLEQYF
V gene: TRBV4-1
J gene: TRBJ2-7
clone size: -
D gene: TRBD1

CDR3 DNA: TGTGCCACCAGCAGAGATCCCGCGAACGGAGCTCGACCCCAGCATTTT
CDR3 protein: CATSRDPANGARPQHF
V gene: TRBV15
J gene: TRBJ1-5
clone size: -
D gene: -

CDR3 DNA: TGTGCCAGCAGCGTAGCCGCCAGCAGGGACAATGAGCAGTTCTTC
CDR3 protein: CASSVAASRDNEQFF
V gene: TRBV9
J gene: TRBJ2-1
clone size: -
D gene: -

CDR3 DNA: TGTGCCAGCAGTTTAGACAGGGTGGAGACCCAGTACTTC
CDR3 protein: CASSLDRVETQYF
V gene: TRBV6-6
J gene: TRBJ2-5
clone size: -
D gene: TRBD1

CDR3 DNA: TGTGCCAGCAGTTTAGGGGCTGGAGCCTATGGCTACACCTTC
CDR3 protein: CASSLGAGAYGYTF
V gene: TRBV28
J gene: TRBJ1-2
clone size: once
D gene: -

CDR3 DNA: TGTGCCAGCAGCCGGGACAGGGGGCTGGATGAGCAGTTCTTC
CDR3 protein: CASSRDRGLDEQFF
V gene: TRBV2
J gene: TRBJ2-1
clone size: -
D gene: TRBD1

CDR3 DNA: TGCGCCAGCAGCCCTGATACAACTAACTATGGCTACACCTTC
CDR3 protein: CASSPDTTNYGYTF
V gene: TRBV5-1
J gene: TRBJ1-2
clone size: -
D gene: -

CDR3 DNA: TGTGCCAGCAGCGTGGGGACAGTCTCTGGAAACACCATATATTTT
CDR3 protein: CASSVGTVSGNTIYF
V gene: TRBV9
J gene: TRBJ1-3
clone size: -
D gene: TRBD1